This T cell receptor (beta chain) was identified during a study of T cells in localized non-small cell lung cancer. Study conclusions and caveats: Adjacent lung was found to contain a median about 62 of the top 100 tumor clones. Uninvolved adjacent lung had the highest recorded T cell clonality, with tumor below it.

V gave up 2 bases and J gave up 4 bases, with 8 bases separating them. The CDR3 sequence is 13 residues long. The germline CDR1 and CDR2 sequences are KGHSH and LQKENI. Data came from immunoSEQ multiplex PCR; TCRdb stores just in-frame clones and leaves some out. The sample records 2,000 to 3,000 clones, under 30% being singletons. On this clone itself: Its cognate antigen is unknown.

The chain combines TRBV18 with TRBJ2-5; D gene uncertain. The material was normal lung tissue next to the tumor, obtained before any cancer treatment. The source is a man aged 40-75 years with stage II squamous cell lung carcinoma. As DNA, the CDR3 is TGTGCCAGCTCACCAGATTTGGGAGAGACCCAGTACTTC. This sequence encodes CASSPDLGETQYF.